The 10 T cell receptor beta chains below all came from one sample that was sequenced in a study of CD8 T cells in ankylosing spondylitis. TCRdb reprocessed the 5' RACE reads with MiXCR, giving one entry per CDR3 protein. The table has a few hundred thousand distinct CDR3 sequences, more than 9% seen once. Sequencing used blood, either unsorted or a sorted T cell fraction (not recorded which). The source is a female donor with ankylosing spondylitis or in good health (not recorded which).

V usage is TRBV5-1 and J usage is TRBJ2-3; no firm D call. The CDR3 consists of 14 residues. V was trimmed by 0 bases and J by 2 bases, leaving 7 bases between them. Germline V gene lookup returns CDR1 SGHRS and CDR2 YFSETQ. The CDR3 region has the DNA TGCGCCAGCAGCTTGGAGTCCCTCACAGATACGCAGTATTTT. Protein product: CASSLESLTDTQYF.

This clonotype appeared many times. The chain joins TRBV12-3 or TRBV12-4 to TRBJ2-2; TRBD2 aligns across 7 bases. The CDR3 totals 16 residues. Unmatched junction bases numbered 13, after V lost 7 bases and J lost 5 bases. The CDR3 DNA is TGTGCCAGCACCAAAGGGGACTATCCGGTTACCGGGGAGCTGTTTTTT. It is translated as CASTKGDYPVTGELFF.

About this clonotype itself: A much larger clone lies a single base off, so this may be a read error. The V gene is TRBV20-1, the J gene TRBJ1-5; D is undetermined. The V gene's germline CDR1 is DFQATT and CDR2 SNEGSKA (reference sequence). There are 15 residues in the CDR3. The DNA of the CDR3 is TGCTGTGCTAGACGGCAAGGTGGGGGCAATCAGCCCCAGCATTTT. As protein: CCARRQGGGNQPQHF.

This clonotype occurred many times. This chain connects TRBV24-1 to TRBJ2-2; D ambiguous. The CDR3 length is 15 residues. Trimming took 5 bases from V and 0 from J, leaving 9 bases between them. The germline CDR1 and CDR2 sequences are KGHDR and SFDVKD. The CDR3 region is CATSALWPNTGELFF. Here the CDR3 DNA reads TGTGCCACCAGTGCCTTGTGGCCGAACACCGGGGAGCTGTTTTTT.

This clonotype was detected many times. The V gene is TRBV9, the J gene TRBJ2-2, with 7 bases fitting TRBD2. The CDR3 is 16 amino acids. The V and J ends lost 3 bases and 5 bases, in that order; junction bases with no gene match: 10. Germline loops: CDR1 SGDLS, CDR2 YYNGEE. The CDR3 spells CASSGRAGVLTGELFF. CDR3 in DNA: TGTGCCAGCAGCGGACGGGCGGGGGTATTGACCGGGGAGCTGTTTTTT.

This clonotype was counted ten times or more. This sequence joins TRBV20-1 and TRBJ2-3; 10 nucleotides align to TRBD2. Germline V gene sequence: CDR1 DFQATT, CDR2 SNEGSKA (reference sequence). The V and J ends lost 3 bases and 4 bases, in that order; junction bases with no gene match: 4. The CDR3 length is 14 residues. The CDR3 DNA is TGCAGTGCTAGTCCTAGCGGGAGTGCAGATACGCAGTATTTT. Its translation: CSASPSGSADTQYF.

This clonotype was counted ten times or more. The gene calls are TRBV20-1 and TRBJ2-7; a possible D gene is TRBD1 (6 bases). CDR1 is DFQATT and CDR2 is SNEGSKA in the germline V gene (reference sequence). V was shortened by 3 bases and J by 4 bases, with 16 bases between the two germline ends. CDR3 length: 14 residues. The CDR3 region has the DNA TGCAGTGCTAGTTCCCCCCAGGGGACGTACGAGCAGTACTTC. Translation gives CSASSPQGTYEQYF.

This clonotype was counted ten times or more. The J gene is TRBJ2-3, the V gene TRBV11-2; 12 bases align to TRBD2. This CDR3 has 14 residues. Per the germline V gene, CDR1 is SGHAT and CDR2 is FQNNGV. Losses at the gene ends were 6 bases for V and 8 bases for J; bases not matched to a gene: 6. The DNA of the CDR3 is TGTGCCAGCAGTTCGACTAGCGGGAGCGGTACGCAGTATTTT. The encoded protein is CASSSTSGSGTQYF.

This clonotype was seen repeatedly, ten times or more. CDR3 loop: CSARVQGNYGYTF. In DNA form, the CDR3 reads TGCAGTGCTAGGGTACAGGGGAACTATGGCTACACCTTC. This chain uses TRBV20-1 with TRBJ1-2, with 7 bases aligning to TRBD1. Germline CDR1 DFQATT, CDR2 SNEGSKA (reference sequence). The CDR3 has 13 amino acids. V lost 3 bases and J lost 2; bases outside the gene matches: 3.

In its sample, this clonotype was seen many times. V is TRBV10-3 and J is TRBJ2-1, with unresolved D. CDR1 is ENHRY and CDR2 is SYGVKD in the germline V gene. V shed 2 bases and J shed 5 bases, with 13 bases lying between them. The CDR3 extends over 15 amino acids. The CDR3 sequence: CAISEPETKDNEQFF. The CDR3 DNA follows: TGTGCCATCAGTGAGCCGGAAACGAAAGACAATGAGCAGTTCTTC.